A selection of T cell receptor beta chains follows, all from one sample in a study of blood T cell repertoires in COVID-19. Sequencing was performed with immunoSEQ multiplex PCR; in TCRdb, only in-frame clones are kept and a portion is missing. The table records fewer than 200,000 clones, roughly 80% of them present only once. Sequenced sample: PBMCs or T cells enriched from blood (not recorded which). These receptors came from a woman in her fifties or sixties who had recovered from COVID-19. Each CDR3 is given with its conserved first and last residue. A D gene is named only where the DNA matches it firmly. A row's size may be missing; if present it is once, few, many or a size class.

V gene	J gene	clone size	D gene	CDR3 DNA	CDR3 protein
TRBV15	TRBJ1-3	-	-	TGTGCCACCAGCAGAGGGGCAGGGACTGGAAACACCATATATTTT	CATSRGAGTGNTIYF
TRBV18	TRBJ1-1	once	-	TGTGCCAGCTCACTAGAAGACGGAGGAGCTTTCTTT	CASSLEDGGAFF
TRBV18	TRBJ1-4	once	-	TGTGCCAGCTCACCACCCTCGAAGAGTGAAAAACTGTTTTTT	CASSPPSKSEKLFF
TRBV28	TRBJ2-1	-	TRBD2	TGTGCCAGCTCAAGACTAGCGGGGGTTGGTGAGCAGTTCTTC	CASSRLAGVGEQFF
TRBV7-2	TRBJ1-2	-	-	TGTGCCAGCAGCTTTTTATACGGAGAAGGCTACACCTTC	CASSFLYGEGYTF
TRBV3-1/TRBV3-2	TRBJ1-1	-	-	TGTGCCAGCAGCCAGCCACCAGAGAACACTGAAGCTTTCTTT	CASSQPPENTEAFF
TRBV10-1	TRBJ2-1	-	-	TGCGCCAGCAGTGAACGGGATAGCTCCTACAATGAGCAGTTCTTC	CASSERDSSYNEQFF
TRBV7-2	TRBJ1-1	-	-	TGTGCCAGCAGCTCTGGGACATACCGGTTGAACACTGAAGCTTTCTTT	CASSSGTYRLNTEAFF
TRBV30	TRBJ1-3	-	-	TGTGCCTGGAGTAACTCCGGAAACACCATATATTTT	CAWSNSGNTIYF
TRBV6-1	TRBJ1-3	-	-	TGTGCCAGCAGTGAAGGGGCTAACACGCGAAACACCATATATTTT	CASSEGANTRNTIYF
TRBV2	TRBJ1-5	-	TRBD1	TGTGCCGGCCATGAACAGGGGGATCAGCCCCAGCATTTT	CAGHEQGDQPQHF
TRBV28	TRBJ1-5	-	-	TGTGCCAGCACCTGGGGGGTGGGGCAGCCCCAGCATTTT	CASTWGVGQPQHF
TRBV19	TRBJ1-6	-	-	TGTGCCAGTAGTGAGGGCAGATATAATTCACCCCTCCACTTT	CASSEGRYNSPLHF
TRBV19	TRBJ1-4	-	-	TGTGCCAGTAGTGTACAGGGCCACGAGAATGAAAAACTGTTTTTT	CASSVQGHENEKLFF
TRBV27	TRBJ1-6	once	TRBD1	TGTGCCACCCGGGGGACAGTAAGTTCACCCCTCCACTTT	CATRGTVSSPLHF
TRBV6-5	TRBJ2-4	-	-	TGTGCCAGCAGGATTCCAGGGGCGGGCATTCAGTACTTC	CASRIPGAGIQYF
TRBV6-5	TRBJ1-2	-	-	TGTGCCAGCAGCAGGGGCTGGGGCTACACCTTC	CASSRGWGYTF